This entry describes one T cell receptor beta chain. Here immunoSEQ multiplex PCR was the method, and the copy in TCRdb shows in-frame clones only, minus some. Among roughly 300,000 clones listed, roughly 86% were seen once. The data derive from a study of blood T cell repertoires in COVID-19. There are 14 residues in the CDR3. V lost 3 bases to trimming and J lost 2 bases; unmatched junction nucleotides: 2. Germline V gene data show CDR1 as SNHLY and CDR2 as FYNNEI. The V call is TRBV2, the J call TRBJ2-7; 9 bases are shared with TRBD1. This receptor was obtained from a woman in her fifties or sixties who had recovered from COVID-19. Sequences were obtained from peripheral blood. Written as DNA, the CDR3 is TGTGCCAGCAGTGACCGGGACAGGGCCTACGAGCAGTACTTC. It yields the protein CASSDRDRAYEQYF.